Detailed here is one T cell receptor beta chain. The data belong to a study of blood T cell repertoires in COVID-19. About the research overall: The United States, Italy and Spain were the sources of the acute and convalescent COVID-19 samples. Sources were T cells, B-cell-depleted T cells, or PBMCs; the material itself was cDNA or gDNA.

TCRdb's copy holds only in-frame clones and misses some; the assay was immunoSEQ multiplex PCR. This sample has under 250,000 clones, with 85% to 90% found just once. The V and J ends lost 6 bases and 1 base, in that order; junction bases with no gene match: 6. The CDR3 extends over 15 amino acids. Germline lookup yields CDR1 MGHDK and CDR2 SYGVNS. Individuals aged roughly 18 to 95 years were recruited from some 26 US areas. The chain recombines TRBV25-1 with TRBJ1-1; 9 bases align to TRBD1. The sequence came from a woman younger than 35 in a cohort exposed to, infected with or recovered from COVID-19 (not recorded which). The specimen was PBMCs or T cells enriched from blood (not recorded which). The CDR3 nucleotides are TGTGCCAGCAGCCAACCGGGACAGGGGAACACTGAAGCTTTCTTT. Protein product: CASSQPGQGNTEAFF.